The 27 T cell receptor beta chains below were found in one sample sequenced in a study of cytomegalovirus exposure and HLA in healthy donors. The assay was immunoSEQ multiplex PCR, and TCRdb's table has in-frame clones only and misses some. This table has 100,000 to 150,000 clones, 89% appearing once. Sequencing was done on a sample of PBMCs. The receptors shown here come from a woman aged 18-29 years in good health and CMV-seronegative.

The genes are TRBV6-1 and TRBJ2-7; 7 positions match TRBD2. Germline-derived CDR1 and CDR2 are MNHNS and SASEGT. After removal of 6 bases from V and 4 bases from J, the junction contained 9 bases not matched to a gene. The CDR3 totals 14 residues. The CDR3 DNA is TGTGCCAGCAGATTCATAGCGGGCCCGTACGAGCAGTACTTC. Translation: CASRFIAGPYEQYF.

The chain has TRBV7-9 and TRBJ2-1; no firm D call. The germline CDR1 and CDR2 sequences are SEHNR and FQNEAQ (reference sequence). This CDR3 contains 13 residues. Trimming left V 6 bases short and J 7 bases short, with 13 bases between. In DNA form, the CDR3 reads TGTGCCAGCAGGTTTGCGAACGGGAATGAGCAGTTCTTC. Translating gives CASRFANGNEQFF.

This clone turned up a few times. The chain has TRBV5-4 and TRBJ2-7, with 7 positions matching TRBD2. The junction had 17 bases not matched to a gene; V was cut back by 1 base and J by 10 bases. Germline CDR1 reads SGHNT; CDR2 reads YYREEE (reference sequence). The CDR3 consists of 16 residues. CDR3 loop: CASSLMVAGSGKHQYF. The CDR3 bases are TGTGCCAGCAGCTTGATGGTGGCGGGGAGCGGGAAGCATCAGTACTTC.

The chain couples TRBV19 to TRBJ2-7; D call uncertain. The CDR3 is 15 residues long. V gave up 5 bases and J gave up 1 base, with 15 bases separating them. CDR1 is LNHDA and CDR2 is SQIVND in the germline V gene (reference sequence). The CDR3 protein is CASSDQYLNSYEQYF. CDR3 in DNA: TGTGCCAGTAGTGATCAGTATTTGAATTCCTACGAGCAGTACTTC.

This chain connects TRBV10-1 to TRBJ1-1, with 7 bases matching TRBD1. J gave up 0 bases and V 6 bases, and 7 bases lay outside the gene matches. Germline CDR1 is WNHNN and CDR2 is SYGVQD (reference sequence). This CDR3 has 15 residues. As DNA, the CDR3 is TGCGCCAGCAGCCCGACAGGGAGGTTGAACACTGAAGCTTTCTTT. The encoded protein is CASSPTGRLNTEAFF.

The V and J genes are TRBV4-1 and TRBJ2-3; possible D gene TRBD1, 6 bases. The CDR3 totals 16 residues. Per the germline V gene, CDR1 is MGHRA and CDR2 is YSYEKL. Trimming left V 2 bases short and J 0 bases short, with 12 bases between. CDR3 sequence reads: CASSQFGRGSTDTQYF. CDR3 DNA: TGCGCCAGCAGCCAATTTGGCAGGGGTAGCACAGATACGCAGTATTTT.

The V and J genes are TRBV10-3 and TRBJ1-2; TRBD1 matches 7 bases. V gave up 10 bases and J gave up 4 bases; unmatched junction bases: 6. The CDR3 extends over 12 amino acids. Germline V gene data show CDR1 as ENHRY and CDR2 as SYGVKD. The CDR3 region is CATLRQGYGYTF. CDR3 nucleotides: TGTGCCACTTTGCGACAGGGCTATGGCTACACCTTC.

The J gene is TRBJ2-2, the V gene TRBV5-1; 10 bases agree with TRBD2. Trimming took 7 bases from V and 0 from J; bases not matched to a gene: 6. There are 16 residues in the CDR3. The V gene's germline CDR1 is SGHRS and CDR2 YFSETQ. The CDR3 DNA follows: TGCGCCAGCCTCGTAGCGGGAGGCCCGAACACCGGGGAGCTGTTTTTT. This sequence encodes CASLVAGGPNTGELFF.

This chain uses TRBV28 with TRBJ1-2; weak D call: TRBD1 (5 bases). V dropped 3 bases and J dropped 8 bases, with 25 bases sitting between them. The CDR3 length is 17 residues. CDR1 MDHEN and CDR2 SYDVKM come from the germline V gene. In DNA form, the CDR3 reads TGTGCCAGCAGTTTTCCCCCGTTTAGGGGAACCTCGAAGGGCTACACCTTC. This encodes CASSFPPFRGTSKGYTF.

The rearrangement joins TRBV6-1 to TRBJ2-7; TRBD1 matches 9 bases. Trimming took 7 bases from V and 3 from J; bases not matched to a gene: 7. CDR3 length: 14 residues. Looked up from germline, CDR1 is MNHNS and CDR2 is SASEGT. CDR3 in DNA: TGTGCCAGCACCCCGGGACAGGGACACTACGAGCAGTACTTC. This sequence encodes CASTPGQGHYEQYF.

The rearrangement joins TRBV6-1 to TRBJ2-1, with D tentatively TRBD1 (5 bases). The CDR3 is 17 residues long. Germline CDR1 MNHNS, CDR2 SASEGT. Trimming removed 4 bases at V and 5 bases at J, with 21 bases between. The CDR3 here is CASSGSGYMARDNEQFF. CDR3 nucleotides: TGTGCCAGCAGTGGATCAGGGTATATGGCAAGAGACAATGAGCAGTTCTTC.

The chain joins TRBV7-9 to TRBJ2-3; weak D call: TRBD2 (6 bases). Trimming removed 3 bases from V and 0 bases from J, with 10 bases in between. The CDR3 is made up of 15 amino acids. Germline loops: CDR1 SEHNR, CDR2 FQNEAQ (reference sequence). In DNA form, the CDR3 reads TGTGCCAGCAGCTTCGCGGGACCTAGCACAGATACGCAGTATTTT. Its protein product is CASSFAGPSTDTQYF.

This chain links TRBV6-6 with TRBJ2-7; D gene unclear. Germline loops: CDR1 MNHNY, CDR2 SVGAGI (reference sequence). Trimming left V 0 bases short and J 3 bases short, with 12 bases between. The CDR3 contains 15 residues. In DNA form, the CDR3 reads TGTGCCAGCAGTTACTCTGGGCTCTTGGGCTACGAGCAGTACTTC. The encoded protein is CASSYSGLLGYEQYF.

The chain is built from TRBV7-3 and TRBJ2-3, with unresolved D. The V gene lost 5 bases and the J gene lost 3 bases, with 6 bases spanning the gap. The CDR3 sequence is 12 residues long. Germline V CDR1 and CDR2: SGHTA, FQGTGA. CDR3 coding DNA: TGTGCCAGCAGCGAGAGAACAGATACGCAGTATTTT. Amino acid sequence: CASSERTDTQYF.

This clone was seen a few times. The chain uses TRBV7-9 and TRBJ1-2; no firm D call. V was cut by 1 base and J by 3 bases, with 6 bases left in between. The CDR3 is made up of 13 amino acids. The germline CDR1 and CDR2 sequences are SEHNR and FQNEAQ (reference sequence). For the CDR3, the DNA is TGTGCCAGCAGCTTAGGCGATTACTATGGCTACACCTTC. Its protein is CASSLGDYYGYTF.

The CDR3 DNA reads TGTGCCAGCAGCCGCTTACACACAGATACGCAGTATTTT. Protein sequence: CASSRLHTDTQYF. This sequence joins TRBV14 and TRBJ2-3; D is ambiguous. Trimming shortened V by 4 bases and J by 2 bases, and 7 bases separated the two germline ends. The CDR3 has 13 residues. Germline V gene data show CDR1 as SGHDN and CDR2 as FVKESK.

The chain has TRBV5-1 and TRBJ2-1; tentative D call: TRBD2 (5 bases). V was cut by 8 bases and J by 4 bases, with 16 bases left in between. Germline V gene lookup returns CDR1 SGHRS and CDR2 YFSETQ. There are 14 residues in the CDR3. In nucleotides, the CDR3 is TGCGCCAGTCTGCCTGCACCGGGGTACAATGAGCAGTTCTTC. This encodes CASLPAPGYNEQFF. Full variable domain (missing parts from reference TRBV5-1 and TRBJ2-1): KAGVTQTPRYLIKTRGQQVTLSCSPISGHRSVSWYQQTPGQGLQFLFEYFSETQRNKGNFPGRFSGRQFSNSRSEMNVSTLELGDSALYLCASLPAPGYNEQFFGPGTRLTVL.

J is TRBJ2-3 and V is TRBV6-5, with D hard to call. V was shortened by 2 bases and J by 0 bases, with 9 bases between the two germline ends. The CDR3 length is 15 residues. The germline V gene has CDR1 MNHEY and CDR2 SVGAGI. The CDR3: CASSYESTSTDTQYF. In nucleotides, the CDR3 is TGTGCCAGCAGTTACGAGTCGACTAGCACAGATACGCAGTATTTT.

The chain uses TRBV12-5 and TRBJ2-7; TRBD2 agrees at 8 bases. Germline-derived CDR1 and CDR2 are LGHNT and FRNRAP. The CDR3 spans 14 residues. Trimming at V came to 6 bases and at J to 3 bases, leaving 7 bases not matched to a gene. The chain's CDR3 is CASGRGTRGYEQYF. CDR3 DNA: TGTGCTAGTGGCCGTGGGACTAGGGGCTACGAGCAGTACTTC. Based on the CDR3 plus reference TRBV12-5 and TRBJ2-7, the full variable domain is DARVTQTPRHKVTEMGQEVTMRCQPILGHNTVFWYRQTMMQGLELLAYFRNRAPLDDSGMPKDRFSAEMPDATLATLKIQPSEPRDSAVYFCASGRGTRGYEQYFGPGTRLTVT.

This chain connects TRBV30 to TRBJ2-1; the D gene is possibly TRBD2 (6 bases). V lost 4 bases, J lost 5 bases, and 15 bases lay in between. CDR3 length: 14 amino acids. The V gene's germline CDR1 is GTSNPN and CDR2 SVGIG (reference sequence). The CDR3 protein is CAWNLGTGNNEQFF. CDR3 coding DNA: TGTGCCTGGAATTTAGGGACTGGAAACAATGAGCAGTTCTTC.

In DNA form, the CDR3 reads TGTGCCAGCTCACCAAGGGCTAGCGGGCTCTACGAGCAGTACTTC. It is translated as CASSPRASGLYEQYF. V and J are TRBV18 and TRBJ2-7; TRBD2 agrees at 8 bases. Germline V gene data show CDR1 as KGHSH and CDR2 as LQKENI. The CDR3 has 15 residues. The V segment lost 2 bases and the J segment 3 bases; nucleotides outside the gene matches: 6.

V usage is TRBV6-1 and J usage is TRBJ2-7; D may be TRBD1 (6 bases). The germline V gene encodes CDR1 MNHNS and CDR2 SASEGT. The CDR3 covers 15 residues. Trimming left V 7 bases short and J 9 bases short, with 25 bases between. The CDR3 sequence: CASNPGGTVLGGQYF. The CDR3, as DNA: TGTGCCAGCAACCCCGGTGGGACGGTTTTAGGGGGGCAGTACTTC.

This chain uses TRBV18 with TRBJ1-1; no definite D call. Germline CDR1 reads KGHSH; CDR2 reads LQKENI. V gave up 4 bases and J gave up 4 bases, with 13 bases separating them. The CDR3 sequence is 14 residues long. In DNA, the CDR3 is TGTGCCAGCTCACAATGGTCCACGGGCACTGAAGCTTTCTTT. It specifies CASSQWSTGTEAFF.

The chain joins TRBV7-2 to TRBJ2-1; perhaps TRBD2 as D (5 bases). Germline V gives CDR1 SGHTA, CDR2 FQGNSA. V lost 3 bases and J 5 bases, leaving 11 bases between the germline ends. CDR3 length: 14 residues. The CDR3 DNA reads as TGTGCCAGCAGCTTGATCCTGCGGGACAATGAGCAGTTCTTC. As protein: CASSLILRDNEQFF.

In nucleotides, the CDR3 is TGTGCCAGCAGCGGTGGGGACAGGGGCCACGAGCAGTACTTC. This gives the protein CASSGGDRGHEQYF. The chain recombines TRBV9 with TRBJ2-7, with TRBD1 matching 10 bases. The length of the CDR3 is 14 residues. The V segment lost 3 bases and the J segment 5 bases; nucleotides outside the gene matches: 5. Germline V lookup: CDR1 SGDLS, CDR2 YYNGEE. The full variable domain, its missing parts supplied by reference TRBV9 and TRBJ2-7, is DSGVTQTPKHLITATGQRVTLRCSPRSGDLSVYWYQQSLDQGLQFLIQYYNGEERAKGNILERFSAQQFPDLHSELNLSSLELGDSALYFCASSGGDRGHEQYFGPGTRLTVT.

The V and J genes are TRBV5-6 and TRBJ1-2; TRBD1 is a possible D gene (6 bases). The CDR3 loop spans 14 amino acids. The V end lost 0 bases, the J end lost 6 bases, and 12 bases lay between the germline ends. Looked up from germline, CDR1 is SGHDT and CDR2 is YYEEEE. This CDR3 reads CASSLETGSDGYTF. CDR3 coding DNA: TGTGCCAGCAGCTTGGAGACAGGTAGCGATGGCTACACCTTC.

The chain joins TRBV2 to TRBJ2-1; D might be TRBD2 (5 bases). V dropped 10 bases and J dropped 0 bases, with 13 bases sitting between them. Germline V lookup: CDR1 SNHLY, CDR2 FYNNEI. This CDR3 has 14 amino acids. The CDR3 here is CATRWRISYNEQFF. As DNA, the CDR3 is TGTGCCACGCGATGGAGGATCTCCTACAATGAGCAGTTCTTC.